One sample yielded the 14 T cell receptor beta chains listed below, sequenced in a study of molecular identifiers for immune sequencing clone quantification. TCRdb reanalysed the PCR reads using MiXCR and keeps one entry per CDR3 protein. Of approximately 550,000 distinct CDR3 sequences detected, roughly 25% appear once; the ten largest clones hold just over 0.75%. Material for sequencing was naive CD8+ T cells from blood, with Jurkat cell RNA spiked in. Subset reported: FACS-sorted CD8+CD4-CCR7+CD45RA+ naive T cells. The receptors stem from a human donor in good health. Some libraries in this study had Jurkat cell RNA spiked in.

The chain links TRBV7-2 to TRBJ2-7; D gene ambiguous. CDR1 SGHTA and CDR2 FQGNSA come from the germline V gene. The CDR3 loop spans 13 amino acids. The V end lost 3 bases, the J end lost 2 bases, and 8 bases lay between the germline ends. The CDR3, as DNA: TGTGCCAGCAGCTTTGCCCAGCCCTACGAGCAGTACTTC. Translated: CASSFAQPYEQYF.

The chain couples TRBV7-2 to TRBJ2-2; 13 bases are shared with TRBD2. V lost 5 bases, J lost 8 bases, and 2 bases stayed unmatched. The CDR3 sequence is 14 residues long. The germline CDR1 and CDR2 sequences are SGHTA and FQGNSA. The CDR3 sequence: CASSPGLAGGELFF. CDR3 nucleotides: TGTGCCAGCAGCCCGGGACTAGCGGGAGGGGAGCTGTTTTTT.

This sequence joins TRBV6-2 or TRBV6-3 and TRBJ1-2; tentatively, D is TRBD1 (5 bases). Germline CDR1 and CDR2: MNHEY and SVGEGT. The CDR3 is 14 residues long. V was cut by 6 bases and J by 4 bases, with 15 bases left in between. CDR3 sequence: CASRTPAGSYGYTF. CDR3 sequence (DNA): TGTGCCAGCAGGACTCCGGCAGGGAGCTATGGCTACACCTTC.

This rearrangement joins TRBV5-6 to TRBJ1-4, with a tentative D call TRBD1 (6 bases). The V end lost 4 bases, the J end lost 3 bases, and 13 bases lay between the germline ends. The CDR3 length is 15 residues. CDR1 is SGHDT and CDR2 is YYEEEE in the germline V gene. This CDR3 reads CASSLAPGANEKLFF. CDR3 bases: TGTGCCAGCAGCCTGGCCCCAGGGGCTAATGAAAAACTGTTTTTT. Full variable domain (missing parts from reference TRBV5-6 and TRBJ1-4): DAGVTQSPTHLIKTRGQQVTLRCSPKSGHDTVSWYQQALGQGPQFIFQYYEEEERQRGNFPDRFSGHQFPNYSSELNVNALLLGDSALYLCASSLAPGANEKLFFGSGTQLSVL.

This clonotype has more than one count but fewer than ten. The chain recombines TRBV28 with TRBJ2-3, with D tentatively TRBD2 (6 bases). Trimming took 6 bases from V and 0 from J, leaving 16 bases between them. The CDR3 runs to 16 residues. Germline assignment: CDR1 MDHEN and CDR2 SYDVKM. Here the CDR3 reads CASSAGTLSSTDTQYF. In DNA, the CDR3 is TGTGCCAGCAGCGCCGGGACTTTATCTAGCACAGATACGCAGTATTTT.

The chain combines TRBV19 with TRBJ2-7; 7 bases match TRBD2. With V trimmed by 3 bases and J by 2 bases, 7 bases remained unmatched. There are 15 residues in the CDR3. CDR1 LNHDA and CDR2 SQIVND come from the germline V gene (reference sequence). In DNA form, the CDR3 reads TGTGCCAGTAGTATTGAAGGCGGGAGCGCCTACGAGCAGTACTTC. Its protein is CASSIEGGSAYEQYF.

The rearrangement uses TRBV29-1 and TRBJ2-7; no reliable D call. Trimming cost V 3 bases and J 0 bases, with 6 bases left between them. The CDR3 has 12 amino acids. In germline, CDR1 is SQVTM, CDR2 ANQGSEA. The CDR3 DNA sequence: TGCAGCGTTGACACAGACTCCTACGAGCAGTACTTC. It yields the protein CSVDTDSYEQYF.

The chain has TRBV12-3 or TRBV12-4 and TRBJ2-7; TRBD2 aligns across 12 bases. The CDR3 has 17 amino acids. The V and J ends lost 7 bases and 5 bases, in that order; junction bases with no gene match: 15. CDR3 bases: TGTGCCAGCACCCAAGCCCCCCTAGCGGGAGGGGTGGACGAGCAGTACTTC. Translating gives CASTQAPLAGGVDEQYF.

The V call is TRBV3-1, the J call TRBJ2-7, with D possibly being TRBD2 (6 bases). The CDR3 has 16 residues. V lost 4 bases to trimming and J lost 4 bases, with 20 bases between them. Germline loops: CDR1 LGHDT, CDR2 YNNKEL (reference sequence). DNA for the CDR3: TGTGCCAGCAGCCCTCTTGGGCAGGGTCGGGGGTACGAGCAGTACTTC. Protein sequence: CASSPLGQGRGYEQYF.

This clonotype occurred many times. This sequence joins TRBV5-8 and TRBJ2-1; D may correspond to TRBD1 or TRBD2 (5 bases each). Germline CDR1 SGHTS, CDR2 YDEGEE. This CDR3 contains 13 residues. Trimming stripped 3 bases from V and 14 bases from J, with 18 bases between. The CDR3 spells CASSSGRGYDEFF. In DNA form, the CDR3 reads TGTGCCAGCAGCTCGGGACGGGGCTATGATGAGTTCTTC.

Comments on this clonotype: A single base separates this from a much larger clone, so it may be a read error. DNA of the CDR3: TGCGCCAGCAGCTTGGGGGGGCCAGGGGATGAAGCTTTCTTT. This sequence encodes CASSLGGPGDEAFF. The chain combines TRBV5-1 with TRBJ1-1, with TRBD1 as a possible D gene (6 bases). The CDR3 spans 14 residues. The germline V and J ends were trimmed by 0 bases and 7 bases, with 13 bases remaining between them. The germline CDR1 and CDR2 sequences are SGHRS and YFSETQ.

This clonotype was observed a few times. The chain combines TRBV7-6 with TRBJ2-5; D not resolved. The V gene lost 5 bases and the J gene lost 2 bases, with 6 bases spanning the gap. CDR3 length: 12 residues. Germline CDR1 is SGHVS and CDR2 is FNYEAQ. CDR3 amino acids: CASSRWQETQYF. CDR3 DNA sequence: TGTGCCAGCAGCCGTTGGCAAGAGACCCAGTACTTC.

Concerning this clonotype itself: No conserved phenylalanine or tryptophan ends this CDR3, so it is likely a read error. This chain links TRBV11-2 with TRBJ2-3; 7 positions agree with TRBD1. The ends lost 4 bases at V and 3 bases at J; junction bases unmatched: 4. This CDR3 has 14 residues. Germline CDR1 SGHAT, CDR2 FQNNGV. CDR3 sequence reads: CASSSAGGTDTQYL. In DNA form, the CDR3 reads TGTGCCAGCAGCTCGGCAGGGGGTACAGATACGCAGTATTTA.

This clonotype was counted only a few times. V is TRBV4-3 and J is TRBJ2-1; TRBD2 agrees at 10 bases. Germline-derived CDR1 and CDR2 are LGHNA and YSLEER. This CDR3 spans 18 amino acids. V lost 0 bases to trimming and J lost 8 bases; unmatched junction nucleotides: 13. CDR3 sequence (DNA): TGCGCCAGCAGCCAAGATGGGGCTAGCGGGGGCCTCCCTCATGAGCAGTTCTTC. This sequence encodes CASSQDGASGGLPHEQFF.